A selection of T cell receptor beta chains follows, all from one sample in a study of CD8 T cells in ankylosing spondylitis. TCRdb reprocessed the 5' RACE reads via MiXCR and lists one record per CDR3 protein. The table has hundreds of thousands of distinct CDR3 sequences, over 9.5% seen once. The sequenced sample was blood, either unsorted or a sorted T cell fraction (not recorded which). These receptors all stem from a male donor with ankylosing spondylitis. Each CDR3 is given with its conserved first and last residue. The D gene is left open where the match is weak. Clone size is stated in some rows and not others, as once, few, many or a class when expanded.

d_call clone_size j_call v_call cdr3_nt cdr3_aa
- few TRBJ2-2 TRBV6-1 TGTGCCAGCAGTGACCGGGGTTACGGGACCGGGGAGCTGTTTTTT CASSDRGYGTGELFF
TRBD1 many TRBJ1-3 TRBV12-3/TRBV12-4 TGTGCCAGCAGTCTCCGCGACAGGGGATACACCATATATTTT CASSLRDRGYTIYF
TRBD1 many TRBJ1-2 TRBV20-1 TGCAGTGCCACAGGGGGACCTTATGGCTACACCTTC CSATGGPYGYTF
- - TRBJ2-1 TRBV7-2 TGTGCCAGCAGGAAGGGCCCCAATGAGCAGTTCTTC CASRKGPNEQFF
- many TRBJ2-1 TRBV5-1 TGCGCCAGCAGCTTGCGGCAGACCCTTTACAATGAGCAGTTCTTC CASSLRQTLYNEQFF
- many TRBJ1-6 TRBV6-5 TGTGCCAGCAGTTACGATGGGGGAGGAAATTCACCCCTCCACTTT CASSYDGGGNSPLHF
- many TRBJ2-7 TRBV12-3/TRBV12-4 TGTGCCAGCAGTTTATTACGGGGAACCGAGCAGTACTTC CASSLLRGTEQYF
- - TRBJ2-1 TRBV24-1 TGTGCCACCAGTGGGGGGGCGAGGTCCTACAATGAGCAGTTCTTC CATSGGARSYNEQFF
- - TRBJ2-7 TRBV7-6 TGTGCCAGCAGCTTGACAGGTCTTGTAGTTGACGAGCAGTACTTC CASSLTGLVVDEQYF
- - TRBJ1-4 TRBV7-9 TGTGCCAGCAGCTTAGACGTCGCGGTGGCAGAAAAACTGTTTTTT CASSLDVAVAEKLFF
- - TRBJ2-7 TRBV7-2 TGTGCCAGCAGTAGTACTCGCCAGGGGGGCAACGAGCAGTACTTC CASSSTRQGGNEQYF
TRBD2 few TRBJ2-3 TRBV4-2 TGTGCCAGCAGCCAACCGCGGGAGTACCTTCGCACAGATACGCAGTATTTT CASSQPREYLRTDTQYF
- - TRBJ1-2 TRBV12-3/TRBV12-4 TGTGCCAGCAGTCCGCGTAAGGGGGGACTTCTATATCACTATGGCTACACCTTC CASSPRKGGLLYHYGYTF
- few TRBJ1-1 TRBV20-1 TGCAGTGCTAGTGACAGGTTGAACACTGAAGCTGTCTTT CSASDRLNTEAVF
- - TRBJ2-2 TRBV20-1 TGCAGTGCCAGGGTCAGCGGGCCCCACGGGGAGCTGTTTTTT CSARVSGPHGELFF
- many TRBJ1-4 TRBV11-2 TGTGCCAGCAGCCCTACAGGGCGGACTAATGAAAAACTGTTTTTT CASSPTGRTNEKLFF
- - TRBJ2-5 TRBV12-3/TRBV12-4 TGTGCCAGCACCCTACTGGGCGGGGAGACCCAGTACTTC CASTLLGGETQYF
- few TRBJ2-3 TRBV11-2 TGTGCCAGCAGCTTAGATCTGATAGATACGCAGTATTTT CASSLDLIDTQYF
- many TRBJ2-7 TRBV5-6 TGTGCCAGCACCCGAGGCCGGGACTCGTACGAGCAGTACTTC CASTRGRDSYEQYF
- many TRBJ2-2 TRBV6-5 TGTGCCAGCAGTTACCTGGGGGTCACCGGGGAGCTGTTTTTT CASSYLGVTGELFF
- - TRBJ1-4 TRBV7-9 TGTGCCAGCAGCTTAGGGCAGACACCTAATGAAAAACTGTTTTTT CASSLGQTPNEKLFF
TRBD1 - TRBJ1-4 TRBV4-2 TGTGCCAGCAGCCAACCCGACAGGGGTCGGACTAATGAAAAACTGTTTTTT CASSQPDRGRTNEKLFF
- few TRBJ2-3 TRBV7-2 TGTGCCAGCAGTCCAGGCCCTTCTAGGGATACGCAGTATTTT CASSPGPSRDTQYF
- few TRBJ1-1 TRBV5-1 TGCGCCAGCACTTCCACCGGCTCGAACACTGAAGCTTTCTTT CASTSTGSNTEAFF
- once TRBJ2-5 TRBV27 TGTGCCAGTAAAGAGTTGGGGGGCCGGGAGACCCAGTACTTC CASKELGGRETQYF
- many TRBJ1-2 TRBV29-1 TGCAGCGTTGCCTCAGGGTTGGGTGGCTACACCTTC CSVASGLGGYTF
TRBD1 few TRBJ1-2 TRBV18 TGTGCCAGCTCACCTACAGGGGTGGAAGGCTACACCTTC CASSPTGVEGYTF
- many TRBJ1-1 TRBV29-1 TGCAGCGTTGAGGTTGATGGGAACACTGAAGCTTTCTTT CSVEVDGNTEAFF
- - TRBJ2-1 TRBV11-3 TGTGCCAGCAGCTCGCGGAACTCCTACAATGAGCAGTTCTTC CASSSRNSYNEQFF
- - TRBJ2-7 TRBV6-1 TGTGCCAGCAGTGAAAACCAGGTTTACGAGCAGTACTTC CASSENQVYEQYF
TRBD2 - TRBJ2-1 TRBV11-2 TGTGCCAGCAGCTCCCGCTCCGGCGGGAGGGGTAACTCCTACAATGAGCAGTTCTTC CASSSRSGGRGNSYNEQFF
TRBD1 - TRBJ2-3 TRBV10-3 TGTGCCATCAGAAGGACAGGGCAAGATACGCAGTATTTT CAIRRTGQDTQYF
- - TRBJ2-5 TRBV7-2 TGTGCCAGCAGCCGGGGCCCTAACCAAGAGACCCAGTACTTC CASSRGPNQETQYF
TRBD1 - TRBJ2-1 TRBV5-5 TGTGCCAGCAGCCCGGGACAGGACCTCACCTACAATGAGCAGTTCTTC CASSPGQDLTYNEQFF
TRBD2 many TRBJ2-1 TRBV29-1 TGCAGCGTTGGCAGCGGGAGGGCAGGGGAGCAGTTCTTC CSVGSGRAGEQFF
TRBD2 - TRBJ2-3 TRBV4-3 TGCGCCAGCAGCCAAGAATCCGGTAGCGGGGGTGTGGATACGCAGTATTTT CASSQESGSGGVDTQYF
TRBD1 - TRBJ2-1 TRBV28 TGTGCCAGCAGCTACGGACAGGGACCCCCCAATGAGCAGTTCTTC CASSYGQGPPNEQFF
- - TRBJ2-3 TRBV10-3 TGTGCCATCAGTGAGGCGGACTTGTCAGATACGCAGTATTTT CAISEADLSDTQYF
TRBD2 - TRBJ2-1 TRBV10-3 TGTGCCATCAGTGCTCTAGCGGGAAATCAATTGGGGTATGAGCAGTTCTTC CAISALAGNQLGYEQFF
- - TRBJ2-2 TRBV4-2 TGTGCCAGCAGCCAAGAAGACGGGGGCGGGGAGCTGTTTTTT CASSQEDGGGELFF
- - TRBJ2-2 TRBV6-2/TRBV6-3 TGTGCCAGCACCGAGAGGGGATGGGGCACCGGGGAGCTGTTTTTT CASTERGWGTGELFF
- few TRBJ1-1 TRBV20-1 TGCAGTGCTCGAGACCAGGGGACGATGAACACTGAAGCTTTCTTT CSARDQGTMNTEAFF
- few TRBJ1-1 TRBV20-1 TGCAGTGCAAACCCCGCCGAGGCGTATGGGAACACTGAAGCTTTCTTT CSANPAEAYGNTEAFF
TRBD1 - TRBJ1-3 TRBV10-3 TGTGCCATCAGTGGACAGGGATTTACGGGAAACACCATATATTTT CAISGQGFTGNTIYF
- many TRBJ1-1 TRBV29-1 TGCAGCGTTGAAGTTCGGGGGGGCAACACTGAAGCTTTCTTT CSVEVRGGNTEAFF
- - TRBJ2-5 TRBV20-1 TGCAGTGCGAACCTGGACGGGAACCAAGAGACCCAGTACTTC CSANLDGNQETQYF
- - TRBJ1-1 TRBV10-3 TGTGCCATCAGTTTCACTGTAAGGGGGACCACTGAAGCTTTCTTT CAISFTVRGTTEAFF
TRBD1 many TRBJ2-6 TRBV29-1 TGCAGCGTTGTGGGGACAGCTTCCCCTGGGGCCAACGTCCTGACTTTC CSVVGTASPGANVLTF
TRBD2 many TRBJ2-1 TRBV7-9 TGTGCCAGCGGAGTACTAGCGCAATACAATGAGCAGTTCTTC CASGVLAQYNEQFF
TRBD1 few TRBJ1-4 TRBV11-2 TGTGCCAGCAGCCACACAGGGGAGGGAGGAAAACTGTTTTTT CASSHTGEGGKLFF
TRBD1 few TRBJ2-2 TRBV7-9 TGTGCCAGCAGCTTCTCACAGGGGATCGGGGAGCTGTTTTTT CASSFSQGIGELFF
TRBD1 - TRBJ1-5 TRBV7-2 TGTGCAAGCAGCCAGACAGGGTTTAGCAATCAGCCCCAGCATTTT CASSQTGFSNQPQHF
TRBD2 many TRBJ2-1 TRBV7-2 TGTGCCAGCAGCTTACTAGCGGGAGGGCCTCATGAGCAGTTCTTC CASSLLAGGPHEQFF
- - TRBJ2-5 TRBV10-3 TGTGCCATCAGCGACGGACAGCCCCTACAAGAGACCCAGTACTTC CAISDGQPLQETQYF
- - TRBJ1-1 TRBV6-1 TGTGCCATCCTCAGAGGCAGGGTGAACACTGAAGCTTTCTTT CAILRGRVNTEAFF
- - TRBJ2-5 TRBV20-1 TGCAGTGCTAGTAGGACGTACCAAGAGACCCAGTACTTC CSASRTYQETQYF
TRBD1 many TRBJ1-2 TRBV20-1 TGCAGTGCTAGAGTAGGGGGCTTCGGCTACACCTTC CSARVGGFGYTF
- few TRBJ1-5 TRBV20-1 TGCAGTGCCGGCCCGGCAGCTCATAGCAATCAGCCCCAGCATTTT CSAGPAAHSNQPQHF
TRBD2 many TRBJ2-3 TRBV28 TGTGCCAGCAGTCGACTAGCCGGAGGGGCAGATACGCAGTATTTT CASSRLAGGADTQYF